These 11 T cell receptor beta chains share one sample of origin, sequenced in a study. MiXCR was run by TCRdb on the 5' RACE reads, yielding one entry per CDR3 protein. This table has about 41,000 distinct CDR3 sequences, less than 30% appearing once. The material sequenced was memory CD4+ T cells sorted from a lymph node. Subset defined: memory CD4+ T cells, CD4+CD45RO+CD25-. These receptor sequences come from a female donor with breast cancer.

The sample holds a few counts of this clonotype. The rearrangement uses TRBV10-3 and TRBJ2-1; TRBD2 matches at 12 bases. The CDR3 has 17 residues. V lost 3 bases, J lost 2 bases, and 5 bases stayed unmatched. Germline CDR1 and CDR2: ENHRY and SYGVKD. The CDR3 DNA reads TGTGCCATCAGTGAAGAGACTAGCGGGAGTGCCTACAATGAGCAGTTCTTC. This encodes CAISEETSGSAYNEQFF.

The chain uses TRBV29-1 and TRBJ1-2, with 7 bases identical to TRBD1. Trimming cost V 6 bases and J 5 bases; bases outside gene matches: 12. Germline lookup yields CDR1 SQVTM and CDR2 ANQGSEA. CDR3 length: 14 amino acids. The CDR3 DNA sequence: TGCAGCGTACGAAGGACAGGCCAGGAGTATGGCTACACCTTC. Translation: CSVRRTGQEYGYTF.

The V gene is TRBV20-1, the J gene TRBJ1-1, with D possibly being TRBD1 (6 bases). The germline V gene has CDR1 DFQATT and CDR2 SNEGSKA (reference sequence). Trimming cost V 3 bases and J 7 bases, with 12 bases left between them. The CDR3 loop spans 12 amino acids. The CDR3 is CSARRDNYEAFF. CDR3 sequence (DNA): TGCAGTGCTAGGCGGGACAACTATGAAGCTTTCTTT.

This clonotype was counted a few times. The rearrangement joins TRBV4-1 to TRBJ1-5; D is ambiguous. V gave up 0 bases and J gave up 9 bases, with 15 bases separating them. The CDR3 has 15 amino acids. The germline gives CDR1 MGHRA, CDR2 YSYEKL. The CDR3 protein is CASSQEVALDAPQHF. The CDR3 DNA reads TGCGCCAGCAGCCAAGAAGTGGCGTTGGATGCGCCCCAGCATTTT.

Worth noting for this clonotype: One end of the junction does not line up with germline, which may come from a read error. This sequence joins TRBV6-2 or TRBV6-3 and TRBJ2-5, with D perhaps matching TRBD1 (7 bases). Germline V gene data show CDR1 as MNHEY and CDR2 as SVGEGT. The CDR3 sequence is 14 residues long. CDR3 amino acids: CASSSQGGQETQHF. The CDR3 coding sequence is TGTGCCAGCAGTTCCCAGGGGGGCCAAGAGACCCAGCACTTC.

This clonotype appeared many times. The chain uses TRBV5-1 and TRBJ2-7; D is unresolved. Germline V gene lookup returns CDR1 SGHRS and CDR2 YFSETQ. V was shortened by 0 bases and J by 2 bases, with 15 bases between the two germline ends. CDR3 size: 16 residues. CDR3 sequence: CASSLEGEGYPYEQYF. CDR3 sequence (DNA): TGCGCCAGCAGCTTGGAAGGCGAAGGATACCCCTACGAGCAGTACTTC.

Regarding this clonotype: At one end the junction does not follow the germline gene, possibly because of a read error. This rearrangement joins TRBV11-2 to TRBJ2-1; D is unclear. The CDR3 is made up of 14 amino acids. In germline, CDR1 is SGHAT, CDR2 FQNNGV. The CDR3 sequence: CASSSVGSYYEQFF. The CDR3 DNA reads TGTGCCAGCAGCTCGGTAGGCTCCTACTATGAGCAGTTCTTC. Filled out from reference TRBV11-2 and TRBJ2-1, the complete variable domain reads EAGVAQSPRYKIIEKRQSVAFWCNPISGHATLYWYQQILGQGPKLLIQFQNNGVVDDSQLPKDRFSAERLKGVDSTLKIQPAKLEDSAVYLCASSSVGSYYEQFFGPGTRLTVL.

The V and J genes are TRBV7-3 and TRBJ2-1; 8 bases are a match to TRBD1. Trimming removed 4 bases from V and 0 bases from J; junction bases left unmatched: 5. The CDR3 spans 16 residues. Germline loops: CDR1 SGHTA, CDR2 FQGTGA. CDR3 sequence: CASSSTGVGSYNEQFF. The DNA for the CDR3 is TGTGCCAGCAGCTCGACAGGGGTAGGCTCCTACAATGAGCAGTTCTTC.

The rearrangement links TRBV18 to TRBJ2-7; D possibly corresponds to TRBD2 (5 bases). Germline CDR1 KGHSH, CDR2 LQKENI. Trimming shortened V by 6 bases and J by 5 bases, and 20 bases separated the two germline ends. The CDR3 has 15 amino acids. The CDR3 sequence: CASSLPAPGVDEQYF. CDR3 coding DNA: TGTGCCAGCTCTCTGCCGGCCCCCGGGGTGGACGAGCAGTACTTC.

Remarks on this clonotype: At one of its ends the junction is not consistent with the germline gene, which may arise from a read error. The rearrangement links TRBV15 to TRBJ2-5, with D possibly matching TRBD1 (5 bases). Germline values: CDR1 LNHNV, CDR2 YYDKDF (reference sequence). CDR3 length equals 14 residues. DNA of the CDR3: TGTGTCACCAGCACCCCGACAGTAAAAGAGACCCAGTACTTC. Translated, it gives CVTSTPTVKETQYF.

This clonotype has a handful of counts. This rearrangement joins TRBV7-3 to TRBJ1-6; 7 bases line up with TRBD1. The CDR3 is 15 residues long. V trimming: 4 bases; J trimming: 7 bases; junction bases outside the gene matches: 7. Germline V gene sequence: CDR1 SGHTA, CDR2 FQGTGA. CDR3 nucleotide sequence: TGTGCCAGCAGCTCGGCCGGGACAGAAAATTCACCCCTCCACTTT. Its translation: CASSSAGTENSPLHF.